Below are 21 T cell receptor beta chains sequenced from a single sample in a study of cytomegalovirus exposure and HLA in healthy donors. Use of 60 Vbeta and 13 Jbeta primers characterized the PCR. The table came from immunoSEQ multiplex PCR; TCRdb's copy has only in-frame clones and leaves some out. Of about 130,000 clones in the sample, 75% to 80% were seen once. Sequencing was done on a sample of PBMCs. All receptors derive from a man under 40 in good health and CMV-seronegative.

This chain uses TRBV4-1 with TRBJ2-2, with D hard to call. The CDR3 extends over 13 amino acids. V shed 3 bases and J shed 3 bases, with 5 bases lying between them. Germline values: CDR1 MGHRA, CDR2 YSYEKL. The CDR3 protein is CASSQGYTGELFF. CDR3 sequence (DNA): TGCGCCAGCAGCCAGGGCTACACCGGGGAGCTGTTTTTT.

This clone was seen only a few times. The gene calls are TRBV5-1 and TRBJ1-4, with a possible D match to TRBD1 (5 bases). Germline V gene lookup returns CDR1 SGHRS and CDR2 YFSETQ. The V and J ends lost 2 bases and 7 bases respectively, with 21 bases between them. This CDR3 comprises 17 residues. The CDR3 is CASSFGGSTDRGEKLFF. The CDR3, as DNA: TGCGCCAGCAGCTTTGGTGGCAGTACCGATAGGGGTGAAAAACTGTTTTTT. The variable domain in full, completed from reference TRBV5-1 and TRBJ1-4, reads KAGVTQTPRYLIKTRGQQVTLSCSPISGHRSVSWYQQTPGQGLQFLFEYFSETQRNKGNFPGRFSGRQFSNSRSEMNVSTLELGDSALYLCASSFGGSTDRGEKLFFGSGTQLSVL.

The chain uses TRBV11-2 and TRBJ1-2; no reliable D call. CDR3 length: 16 residues. Trimming stripped 0 bases from V and 2 bases from J, with 13 bases between. Germline V gene sequence: CDR1 SGHAT, CDR2 FQNNGV. CDR3 loop: CASSLDRVVTNYGYTF. The CDR3 nucleotides read TGTGCCAGCAGCTTAGATCGGGTGGTAACCAACTATGGCTACACCTTC.

The count of this clone is one. The chain recombines TRBV27 with TRBJ2-7; TRBD2 might be the D (6 bases). Trimming left V 5 bases short and J 0 bases short, with 17 bases between. CDR3 length equals 16 residues. Per the germline V gene, CDR1 is MNHEY and CDR2 is SMNVEV (reference sequence). This chain's CDR3 is CASSTRRRGSSYEQYF. CDR3 DNA sequence: TGTGCCAGCAGTACAAGAAGGCGGGGCAGCTCCTACGAGCAGTACTTC.

The chain combines TRBV10-3 with TRBJ1-1; D is uncertain. The V end was cut by 2 bases, the J end by 3 bases, with 10 bases between. Germline CDR1 and CDR2: ENHRY and SYGVKD. The CDR3 is 14 amino acids. The CDR3 is CAISETVWDTEAFF. The CDR3 DNA sequence: TGTGCCATCAGTGAGACAGTTTGGGACACTGAAGCTTTCTTT.

The V and J genes are TRBV27 and TRBJ2-5; 8 bases align to TRBD2. The germline CDR1 and CDR2 sequences are MNHEY and SMNVEV (reference sequence). The trim removed 5 bases at V and 2 bases at J, leaving 7 bases unmatched. The CDR3 totals 15 residues. Written as DNA, the CDR3 is TGTGCCAGCAGTCCTAAAGTAGCGGGACAAGAGACCCAGTACTTC. Translated: CASSPKVAGQETQYF.

The V and J genes are TRBV5-1 and TRBJ1-2, with D hard to call. The CDR3 loop spans 13 amino acids. CDR1 SGHRS and CDR2 YFSETQ come from the germline V gene. The V gene lost 0 bases and the J gene lost 7 bases, with 10 bases spanning the gap. The CDR3 DNA sequence: TGCGCCAGCAGCTTGGGAGGTTCGGGTGGCTACACCTTC. Protein product: CASSLGGSGGYTF.

This clone came up once. This rearrangement joins TRBV5-5 to TRBJ2-1; 13 nucleotides align to TRBD2. In germline, CDR1 is SGHKS, CDR2 YYEKEE (reference sequence). The CDR3 loop spans 15 amino acids. The ends lost 3 bases at V and 4 bases at J; junction bases unmatched: 1. Here the CDR3 DNA reads TGTGCCAGCAGCTCACTAGCGGGAGGGTACAATGAGCAGTTCTTC. Translated, it gives CASSSLAGGYNEQFF.

The V call is TRBV6-1, the J call TRBJ2-2, with D perhaps matching TRBD2 (6 bases). Trimming shortened V by 8 bases and J by 4 bases, and 14 bases separated the two germline ends. This CDR3 comprises 14 residues. Germline CDR1 MNHNS, CDR2 SASEGT. CDR3 in amino acids: CASGPGSLTGELFF. The CDR3 DNA sequence: TGTGCCAGCGGACCCGGGAGTCTCACCGGGGAGCTGTTTTTT.

The gene calls are TRBV12-5 and TRBJ1-2; a possible D gene is TRBD1 (5 bases). Germline CDR1 reads LGHNT; CDR2 reads FRNRAP. The CDR3 loop spans 13 amino acids. Trimming cost V 4 bases and J 1 base, with 7 bases left between them. CDR3 nucleotide sequence: TGTGCTAGTGGTTACCAGGGTAACTATGGCTACACCTTC. This encodes CASGYQGNYGYTF.

This chain uses TRBV5-1 with TRBJ2-1; TRBD2 aligns across 11 bases. V shed 3 bases and J 1 base; nucleotides not matched to a gene: 6. CDR3 length: 17 residues. Germline V gives CDR1 SGHRS, CDR2 YFSETQ. CDR3 sequence reads: CASSWSRLAGSYNEQFF. CDR3 DNA sequence: TGCGCCAGCAGCTGGAGTCGACTAGCGGGGTCCTACAATGAGCAGTTCTTC.

This clone was found a few times. The V gene is TRBV12-5, the J gene TRBJ2-5; 7 bases fit TRBD1. This CDR3 has 14 amino acids. In germline, CDR1 is LGHNT, CDR2 FRNRAP. Unmatched junction bases numbered 7, after V lost 5 bases and J lost 4 bases. The CDR3, as DNA: TGTGCTAGTGGTAACCCGGGACAGCTAGAGACCCAGTACTTC. Encoded protein: CASGNPGQLETQYF.

The DNA of the CDR3 is TGTGCCAGCATTCCCTCTGAAGCTTTCTTT. This codes for CASIPSEAFF. The chain uses TRBV6-1 and TRBJ1-1; D is unclear. The CDR3 is made up of 10 amino acids. The germline CDR1 and CDR2 sequences are MNHNS and SASEGT. Trimming left V 7 bases short and J 6 bases short, with 6 bases between.

This clone has a handful of counts. CDR3 sequence reads: CASSLVGTSGRREQFF. The CDR3 bases are TGTGCCAGCAGCTTAGTGGGGACTAGCGGGAGACGTGAGCAGTTCTTC. This chain links TRBV11-2 with TRBJ2-1; 14 positions agree with TRBD2. From germline, CDR1 is SGHAT and CDR2 FQNNGV. This CDR3 is 16 amino acids long. The trim removed 1 base at V and 9 bases at J, leaving 5 bases unmatched.

This clone appeared once. CDR3 bases: TGTGCCAGCAGCCGGTCAACGAACACCGGGGAGCTGTTTTTT. This sequence encodes CASSRSTNTGELFF. This rearrangement joins TRBV9 to TRBJ2-2; no firm D call. Trimming removed 4 bases from V and 0 bases from J, with 7 bases in between. The CDR3 sequence is 14 residues long. Germline CDR1 is SGDLS and CDR2 is YYNGEE.

This clone has only a few counts. This rearrangement joins TRBV5-1 to TRBJ1-2; 7 bases fit TRBD1. Trimming cost V 2 bases and J 2 bases; bases outside gene matches: 6. The CDR3 is made up of 15 amino acids. Germline V CDR1 and CDR2: SGHRS, YFSETQ. The CDR3 coding sequence is TGCGCCAGCAGCTTACAGGGGAGAACAAACTATGGCTACACCTTC. Amino acid sequence: CASSLQGRTNYGYTF.

The chain couples TRBV6-5 to TRBJ1-2; possibly TRBD1 for D (6 bases). This CDR3 has 15 amino acids. Per the germline V gene, CDR1 is MNHEY and CDR2 is SVGAGI. V gave up 5 bases and J gave up 3 bases, with 16 bases separating them. Here the CDR3 reads CASSRARGSDYGYTF. CDR3 DNA sequence: TGTGCCAGCAGTCGGGCCAGGGGTTCCGACTATGGCTACACCTTC.

This clone was picked up a small number of times. This chain connects TRBV5-1 to TRBJ1-6; unclear D gene. V gave up 1 base and J gave up 6 bases, with 11 bases separating them. CDR1 is SGHRS, CDR2 YFSETQ, per germline. The CDR3 loop spans 15 amino acids. CDR3 residues: CASSLSTESNSPLHF. The DNA of the CDR3 is TGCGCCAGCAGCTTGAGTACAGAAAGTAATTCACCCCTCCACTTT.

This rearrangement joins TRBV27 to TRBJ2-1; a weak D match, TRBD1 (6 bases). This CDR3 comprises 13 residues. The ends were cut back, 6 bases at V and 8 bases at J, with 14 bases in the middle. Per the germline V gene, CDR1 is MNHEY and CDR2 is SMNVEV (reference sequence). The CDR3 region is CASSRGHYYEQFF. CDR3 nucleotide sequence: TGTGCCAGCAGCCGGGGACATTACTATGAGCAGTTCTTC.

This clone was detected a few times. V usage is TRBV7-2 and J usage is TRBJ1-2, with D uncertain. Per germline, CDR1 SGHTA and CDR2 FQGNSA. V was shortened by 10 bases and J by 3 bases, with 15 bases between the two germline ends. There are 13 residues in the CDR3. In DNA, the CDR3 is TGTGCCACCACTACCGCCTGGGACTATGGCTACACCTTC. As protein: CATTTAWDYGYTF.

V usage is TRBV5-6 and J usage is TRBJ1-1, with TRBD1 identical over 7 bases. In germline, CDR1 is SGHDT, CDR2 YYEEEE. The trim removed 4 bases at V and 5 bases at J, leaving 11 bases unmatched. The CDR3 has 15 residues. The CDR3: CASSRGTELLTEAFF. CDR3 DNA: TGTGCCAGCAGCCGGGGGACAGAACTTTTGACTGAAGCTTTCTTT.